These 2 T cell receptor beta chains originate from one sample sequenced in a study of a mutant IDH1 vaccine in newly diagnosed glioma (dated by TCRdb to the early 2020s). Library preparation was by the immunoSEQ multiplex PCR assay. Not all clones reach the TCRdb copy of this immuneACCESS table, which keeps in-frame sequences only. Checked studies attribute under half of the gap to unresolved V genes and leave the rest unexplained. This sample has roughly 41,000 clones in its table, and 78% of those were observed once. Of the sample, about 9.8% falls within the top ten clones. This specimen's time point label, interpreted: baseline, week 1 (first vaccination visit). Explained via the paper, the treatment or condition label denotes: pre-vaccination baseline after standard-of-care therapy. The sequenced sample was PBMCs, obtained from a glioma patient treated with radiotherapy, temozolomide or both. The origin of the receptors is a man aged 35-49 years with glioma. Some clones in this sample may be carry-over from other donors' samples.

The chain couples TRBV5-4 to TRBJ2-7, with unresolved D. The CDR3 is 12 residues long. The germline V and J ends were trimmed by 1 base and 6 bases, with 8 bases remaining between them. The germline V gene has CDR1 SGHNT and CDR2 YYREEE (reference sequence). The CDR3 nucleotides are TGTGCCAGCAGCTTGCAGGTTTCCGAGCAGTACTTC. This sequence encodes CASSLQVSEQYF.

The gene calls are TRBV7-2 and TRBJ1-1; D ambiguous. V was shortened by 1 base and J by 0 bases, with 9 bases between the two germline ends. Germline CDR1 SGHTA, CDR2 FQGNSA. The CDR3 loop spans 15 amino acids. The CDR3 loop is CASSLGSSMNTEAFF. Written as DNA, the CDR3 is TGTGCCAGCAGCTTAGGTTCGTCCATGAACACTGAAGCTTTCTTT.